This entry describes one T cell receptor (beta chain). Its antigen is not identified. This entry belongs to a study of T-cell reconstitution after alpha-beta-depleted transplantation in children. Study-wide findings and caveats: Diversity and T-cell counts at one year after transplant derived mostly from new T cells. Surviving recipient T cells and intrathymic progenitors accounted for some patients' high TCRbeta diversity at day 60. The study reportedly traced alpha-beta T cells about two months after transplant to several hundred expanded graft clones.

Unique molecular identifiers were used in preparing the TCRbeta library. TCRdb reanalysed the PCR reads using MiXCR and keeps one entry per CDR3 protein. The sample comprises 700,000 to 950,000 distinct CDR3 sequences, under 20% of which are singletons, and approximately 5% rests with the top ten. Germline CDR1 SGHTA, CDR2 FQGTGA. The CDR3 has 13 residues. The chain joins TRBV7-3 to TRBJ2-2, with D perhaps matching TRBD2 (5 bases). The material sequenced was PBMCs, mostly from graft donor cells, taken 360 days after TCRalphabeta/CD19-depleted stem cell transplant. This clonotype was sampled from a male patient under 18 who had a stem cell transplant for acute lymphoblastic leukemia, so the T cells may come from the graft donor. CDR3 residues: CAVGSLTTGELFF. The CDR3 region has the DNA TGTGCGGTGGGGAGTTTGACCACCGGGGAGCTGTTTTTT. The entire variable domain, with the rest obtained from reference TRBV7-3 and TRBJ2-2, is as follows: GAGVSQTPSNKVTEKGKYVELRCDPISGHTALYWYRQSLGQGPEFLIYFQGTGAADDSGLPNDRFFAVRPEGSVSTLKIQRTERGDSAVYLCAVGSLTTGELFFGEGSRLTVL.